This T cell receptor (beta chain) was identified during a study of OX40 agonist ivuxolimab in advanced cancers. About the research overall: A history of anti-PD-1, anti-PD-L1 or anti-CTLA-4 therapy was acceptable, and more than 30% had some. Three partial responders included one hepatocellular carcinoma patient and two cutaneous melanoma patients.

Findings and limits, study-wide: Partial responders at 0.1-3.0 mg/kg had among the lowest clonal expansion.

This CDR3 has 14 amino acids. The trim removed 4 bases at V and 4 bases at J, leaving 7 bases unmatched. Per germline, CDR1 SGHNT and CDR2 YYREEE (reference sequence). The assay was immunoSEQ multiplex PCR, and TCRdb's table has in-frame clones only and misses some. The data contain about 72,000 clones, roughly nine tenths of them singletons. Note on this clone: Antigen: not known.

The source material was CD4+ or CD8+ T cells sorted from blood, sampled in a trial of the OX40 agonist ivuxolimab. The source of this sequence is an adult with an advanced solid tumor such as melanoma, head and neck, liver or kidney cancer. The chain uses TRBV5-4 and TRBJ2-5, with TRBD2 matching 7 bases. CDR3 in amino acids: CASSAREGGETQYF. In DNA form, the CDR3 reads TGTGCCAGCAGCGCGAGGGAGGGAGGAGAGACCCAGTACTTC.